This T cell receptor beta chain comes out of a study of T cells in Graves' hyperthyroidism and ophthalmopathy. About the research overall: Peripheral blood draws took place at initial diagnosis, ahead of any treatment.

This clonotype showed up many times. The TCR beta CDR3 regions underwent amplification using RNA transcripts as the source. Using the HTBI primer set, a first-round RT-PCR was run on the TCR CDR3. MiXCR, applied by TCRdb to the multiplex PCR reads, yields one record per CDR3 protein. The data hold fewer than 650,000 distinct CDR3 sequences, with approximately 13% observed a single time. The germline V and J ends were trimmed by 6 bases and 4 bases, with 12 bases remaining between them. CDR3 size: 13 residues. The J gene is TRBJ1-1, the V gene TRBV12-3 or TRBV12-4; D is possibly TRBD1 (5 bases). Sequencing was carried out using blood. The clonotype comes from a woman in her twenties or thirties with Graves' hyperthyroidism that later progressed to Graves' ophthalmopathy. The CDR3 DNA is TGTGCCAGCAGGGACATGGTAGGCACTGAAGCTTTCTTT. It encodes CASRDMVGTEAFF.